This section outlines one TCR beta chain sequence together with its context. The study ran its PCR with 60 Vbeta and 13 Jbeta primers. The data were produced by immunoSEQ multiplex PCR, yet TCRdb's version contains in-frame clones alone and is incomplete. The sample carries 160,000 or so clones, roughly 82% recorded once. This entry comes from a study of cytomegalovirus exposure and HLA in healthy donors. Per germline, CDR1 MDHEN and CDR2 SYDVKM. V gave up 6 bases and J gave up 0 bases, with 14 bases separating them. The CDR3 contains 15 residues. This clonotype was sampled from a man aged 50 to 59 in good health and CMV-seropositive. Sample: PBMCs. The chain has TRBV28 and TRBJ1-2; D ambiguous. The CDR3 bases are TGTGCCAGCAGGGCCCGGGAAAAATCTAACTATGGCTACACCTTC. Its protein product is CASRAREKSNYGYTF.